The source of this T cell receptor beta chain is a study of T cells after yellow fever vaccination. Study-wide results and caveats: The booster response re-showed most primary clones: around 96% CD4, approximately 86% CD8.

TCRdb redid the calling of the 5' RACE reads with MiXCR, one entry per CDR3 protein. There are fewer than 350,000 distinct CDR3 sequences in the sample; roughly 3.5% occur only once, and 20% to 25% lies in the top ten. V dropped 5 bases and J dropped 3; count of bases not matched to a gene: 5. This CDR3 has 14 residues. This clonotype was seen a handful of times. Its cognate antigen is unknown. The gene calls are TRBV12-3 or TRBV12-4 and TRBJ1-1; TRBD1 matches 8 bases. This TCR came from a young man who received the YFV17D yellow fever vaccine. This specimen was PBMCs, taken on the day of the yellow fever booster vaccination. The CDR3 loop is CASSIGTGDTEAFF. The CDR3 nucleotides are TGTGCCAGCAGTATCGGGACAGGAGACACTGAAGCTTTCTTT.